The 32 T cell receptor beta chains below all came from one sample that was sequenced in a study of shared clonotypes between healthy human individuals. Produced via immunoSEQ multiplex PCR; TCRdb's table is partial and in-frame only. The profile shows more than 150,000 clones, 85% to 95% of them singletons. The sequenced material came from naive CD4+ T cells sorted from blood. The subset denotes: CD45RA+ positively selected. The origin of the receptors is a woman in her twenties or thirties in good health.

This clone showed up just once. The rearrangement joins TRBV5-1 to TRBJ2-3; 8 bases align to TRBD2. CDR1 SGHRS and CDR2 YFSETQ come from the germline V gene. The J segment lost 3 bases and the V segment lost 0 bases, leaving 0 bases of the junction unmatched. The CDR3 loop spans 14 amino acids. The chain's CDR3 is CASSLGLATDTQYF. The CDR3 DNA is TGCGCCAGCAGCTTGGGACTAGCGACAGATACGCAGTATTTT.

V and J are TRBV19 and TRBJ2-7; either TRBD1 or TRBD2 may supply D (5 bases each). The germline CDR1 and CDR2 sequences are LNHDA and SQIVND (reference sequence). V lost 1 base and J lost 4, with 14 bases in between. The CDR3 contains 15 residues. The CDR3 protein is CASSIAGTVGYEQYF. In DNA, the CDR3 is TGTGCCAGTAGTATAGCCGGGACGGTGGGGTACGAGCAGTACTTC.

The gene calls are TRBV19 and TRBJ2-5; maybe TRBD1 (5 bases). Near its end, the DNA agrees better with TRBJ2-7, so the J call may be wrong. There are 14 residues in the CDR3. In germline, CDR1 is LNHDA, CDR2 SQIVND (reference sequence). The CDR3 region is CASSPQRGPYEQYF. In DNA form, the CDR3 reads TGTGCCAGTAGTCCACAAAGGGGCCCCTACGAGCAGTACTTC.

This clone was observed a single time. The CDR3 nucleotides read TGTGCCAGCAGGCGGCGGGAGGTCCCAGATACGCAGTATTTT. Protein sequence: CASRRREVPDTQYF. The chain couples TRBV6-5 to TRBJ2-3; 8 positions match TRBD2. The germline V gene has CDR1 MNHEY and CDR2 SVGAGI. V shed 6 bases, J shed 4 bases, and the junction held 6 bases outside the gene matches. The CDR3 covers 14 residues.

This chain connects TRBV9 to TRBJ2-3; 11 bases are shared with TRBD2. The germline V gene encodes CDR1 SGDLS and CDR2 YYNGEE. After removal of 3 bases from V and 0 bases from J, the junction contained 9 bases not matched to a gene. The CDR3 is made up of 18 amino acids. The CDR3 reads CASSASGTSGLSTDTQYF. CDR3 bases: TGTGCCAGCAGCGCCTCCGGGACTAGCGGCCTTAGCACAGATACGCAGTATTTT.

The chain recombines TRBV28 with TRBJ1-2; no firm D call. This CDR3 has 15 residues. V lost 8 bases, J lost 4 bases, and 20 bases lay in between. Germline V lookup: CDR1 MDHEN, CDR2 SYDVKM. The CDR3 bases are TGTGCCAGCGTCTCAGGACCGGGTGGCGGCTATGGCTACACCTTC. Its protein product is CASVSGPGGGYGYTF.

This clone was detected once. The chain couples TRBV18 to TRBJ1-5; no definite D call. This CDR3 contains 15 residues. V lost 2 bases and J lost 0, with 8 bases in between. Germline V gene sequence: CDR1 KGHSH, CDR2 LQKENI. CDR3 residues: CASSPRQASNQPQHF. In DNA form, the CDR3 reads TGTGCCAGCTCACCAAGGCAGGCTAGCAATCAGCCCCAGCATTTT.

The chain joins TRBV5-1 to TRBJ2-3; D could derive from TRBD1 or TRBD2 (5 bases each). The CDR3 covers 16 residues. The V end lost 4 bases, the J end lost 6 bases, and 21 bases lay between the germline ends. Germline V gives CDR1 SGHRS, CDR2 YFSETQ. In DNA form, the CDR3 reads TGCGCCAGCAGCGCGTCCGGGACCTCATCGGGGGATACGCAGTATTTT. The encoded protein is CASSASGTSSGDTQYF.

The chain combines TRBV6-5 with TRBJ1-1; 8 nucleotides line up with TRBD1. The CDR3 totals 13 residues. Germline V CDR1 and CDR2: MNHEY, SVGAGI. V dropped 6 bases and J dropped 3; count of bases not matched to a gene: 3. CDR3 region: CASSRTGYTEAFF. CDR3 DNA: TGTGCCAGCAGCAGGACAGGGTACACTGAAGCTTTCTTT.

J is TRBJ1-4 and V is TRBV5-1; no firm D call. The CDR3 loop spans 15 amino acids. The ends were cut back, 0 bases at V and 4 bases at J, with 10 bases in the middle. Germline V CDR1 and CDR2: SGHRS, YFSETQ. CDR3 sequence (DNA): TGCGCCAGCAGCTTGGAATGGGCCAATAATGAAAAACTGTTTTTT. It yields the protein CASSLEWANNEKLFF.

V and J are TRBV28 and TRBJ1-1; D uncertain. The CDR3 covers 12 residues. Trimming stripped 5 bases from V and 3 bases from J, with 7 bases between. Looked up from germline, CDR1 is MDHEN and CDR2 is SYDVKM. The CDR3 nucleotides read TGTGCCAGCAGTAACCGGGACACTGAAGCTTTCTTT. Protein: CASSNRDTEAFF.

The CDR3 bases are TGTGCCAGCAGCCAAGAAACCTACAATGAGCAGTTCTTC. Translation: CASSQETYNEQFF. The chain couples TRBV14 to TRBJ2-1; D is undetermined. Trimming pared 0 bases from V and 2 bases from J, leaving 2 bases between. The CDR3 covers 13 residues. Germline CDR1 SGHDN, CDR2 FVKESK.

V usage is TRBV7-2 and J usage is TRBJ2-4; 7 positions match TRBD2. Looked up from germline, CDR1 is SGHTA and CDR2 is FQGNSA. This CDR3 has 17 amino acids. J gave up 8 bases and V 2 bases, and 15 bases lay outside the gene matches. CDR3 sequence: CASSLRVRIAGDYIQYF. The CDR3 bases are TGTGCCAGCAGCTTACGGGTTCGGATAGCGGGCGATTACATTCAGTACTTC.

CDR3 DNA sequence: TGTGCCAGCAGCTTAGCCCACAATAGCAATCAGCCCCAGCATTTT. This gives the protein CASSLAHNSNQPQHF. This chain joins TRBV7-2 and TRBJ1-5, with unresolved D. This CDR3 spans 15 amino acids. V dropped 0 bases and J dropped 0 bases, with 6 bases sitting between them. Germline loops: CDR1 SGHTA, CDR2 FQGNSA.

The V and J genes are TRBV11-2 and TRBJ1-5, with TRBD1 matching 10 bases. V shed 4 bases and J 7 bases; nucleotides not matched to a gene: 7. The length of the CDR3 is 15 residues. Per germline, CDR1 SGHAT and CDR2 FQNNGV. CDR3 in DNA: TGTGCCAGCAGCTCGACAGGGGGCGCCGGACAGCCCCAGCATTTT. Its translation: CASSSTGGAGQPQHF.

In its sample, this clone was seen once. The rearrangement joins TRBV5-1 to TRBJ2-7; TRBD1 is a possible D gene (7 bases). Trimming removed 3 bases from V and 3 bases from J, with 13 bases in between. CDR3 length: 14 amino acids. Germline V gives CDR1 SGHRS, CDR2 YFSETQ. The CDR3 bases are TGCGCCAGCAGCTCGCAGGGGGAGGTCTACGAGCAGTACTTC. Its protein product is CASSSQGEVYEQYF.

The chain couples TRBV11-2 to TRBJ1-2; possible D gene TRBD1, 6 bases. This CDR3 is 17 amino acids long. Germline values: CDR1 SGHAT, CDR2 FQNNGV. Trimming cost V 2 bases and J 4 bases, with 20 bases left between them. The CDR3 bases are TGTGCCAGCAGCTTACTATCCCCGCAGGGGCTTGGCTATGGCTACACCTTC. Its protein product is CASSLLSPQGLGYGYTF.

This chain uses TRBV2 with TRBJ2-7; the D is unclear. The CDR3 is 15 residues long. Germline values: CDR1 SNHLY, CDR2 FYNNEI. The V and J ends lost 0 bases and 0 bases respectively, with 9 bases between them. This chain's CDR3 is CASSEATAVSYEQYF. CDR3 nucleotides: TGTGCCAGCAGTGAAGCGACGGCGGTCTCCTACGAGCAGTACTTC.

DNA of the CDR3: TGTGCCAGCAGTTTATTCCCCACGACTACGCCCGGGACGGACGCCTACGAGCAGTACTTC. This sequence encodes CASSLFPTTTPGTDAYEQYF. J is TRBJ2-7 and V is TRBV28, with D perhaps being TRBD1 or TRBD2 (5 bases each). Trimming cost V 1 base and J 2 bases, with 27 bases left between them. The CDR3 covers 20 residues. Germline V gene sequence: CDR1 MDHEN, CDR2 SYDVKM.

V is TRBV7-8 and J is TRBJ1-6; maybe TRBD1 (5 bases). In germline, CDR1 is SGHVS, CDR2 FQNEAQ. The CDR3 extends over 13 amino acids. Trimming shortened V by 10 bases and J by 10 bases, and 17 bases separated the two germline ends. Here the CDR3 reads CATGSRVRSPLHF. CDR3 sequence (DNA): TGTGCCACGGGGAGCAGGGTGCGATCACCCCTCCACTTT.

The gene calls are TRBV13 and TRBJ1-3, with 7 bases matching TRBD1. V trimming: 5 bases; J trimming: 5 bases; junction bases outside the gene matches: 3. The CDR3 totals 13 residues. From germline, CDR1 is PRHDT and CDR2 FYEKMQ (reference sequence). CDR3 in DNA: TGTGCCAGCAGCAGGGGGCCTCGAAACACCATATATTTT. This codes for CASSRGPRNTIYF.

The rearrangement links TRBV27 to TRBJ1-6, with 7 bases that match TRBD1. The V gene's germline CDR1 is MNHEY and CDR2 SMNVEV (reference sequence). V dropped 6 bases and J dropped 14; count of bases not matched to a gene: 13. This CDR3 has 14 residues. CDR3 DNA: TGTGCCAGCAGCTCCGGGACAGCTCGAGTGGCCCTCCACTTT. It translates to CASSSGTARVALHF.

V and J are TRBV27 and TRBJ2-7; 7 bases line up with TRBD1. The V segment lost 5 bases and the J segment 8 bases; nucleotides outside the gene matches: 15. This CDR3 has 15 amino acids. The germline CDR1 and CDR2 sequences are MNHEY and SMNVEV (reference sequence). The DNA for the CDR3 is TGTGCCAGCAGTCCAGGGGGATCTAGACTTTTTAAGCAGTACTTC. It specifies CASSPGGSRLFKQYF.

The table lists this clone with a few counts. The DNA of the CDR3 is TGCGCCAGCAGCTTGAGGGTTGGGGGCCTAGTCAACGAGCAGTACTTC. Translating gives CASSLRVGGLVNEQYF. The chain is built from TRBV5-1 and TRBJ2-7, with D possibly matching TRBD1 (6 bases). Per germline, CDR1 SGHRS and CDR2 YFSETQ. The V end was cut by 1 base, the J end by 5 bases, with 19 bases between. The length of the CDR3 is 16 residues.

As concerns this clone: Other DNA sequences in this sample translate to the same CDR3. This sequence joins TRBV5-1 and TRBJ2-7; TRBD1 aligns across 7 bases. This CDR3 spans 15 amino acids. Germline-derived CDR1 and CDR2 are SGHRS and YFSETQ. With 0 bases clipped from V and 0 bases from J, the junction kept 3 bases outside the gene matches. CDR3 in amino acids: CASSLGQGSSYEQYF. The CDR3 DNA reads TGCGCCAGCAGCTTGGGACAGGGTAGCTCCTACGAGCAGTACTTC.

Of note for this clone: A junction end diverges from the germline sequence, so it may reflect a read error. The rearrangement links TRBV7-2 to TRBJ2-7; maybe TRBD1 (6 bases). The CDR3 loop spans 14 amino acids. Germline CDR1 and CDR2: SGHTA and FQGNSA. CDR3 DNA: TGTGCCAGCACCCCCGTACAGGGCTCCTCCGAGCAGTACTTC. Protein: CASTPVQGSSEQYF.

This chain joins TRBV28 and TRBJ2-7; D perhaps matches TRBD2 (6 bases). The CDR3 has 16 residues. Trimming left V 3 bases short and J 6 bases short, with 21 bases between. Germline V gives CDR1 MDHEN, CDR2 SYDVKM. The CDR3 region has the DNA TGTGCCAGCAGTTTCGAAGCGACGGGACTGTCAGGCGAGCAGTACTTC. This codes for CASSFEATGLSGEQYF.

The genes are TRBV28 and TRBJ2-1, with TRBD2 identical over 8 bases. The CDR3 has 17 residues. Trimming cost V 5 bases and J 6 bases; bases outside gene matches: 15. Germline V CDR1 and CDR2: MDHEN, SYDVKM. The CDR3 loop reads CASSGLPPSGHPNEQFF. CDR3 DNA: TGTGCCAGCAGTGGCCTTCCCCCTAGCGGGCACCCCAATGAGCAGTTCTTC.

This clone showed up just once. J is TRBJ1-2 and V is TRBV28; D may be TRBD1 (5 bases). There are 14 residues in the CDR3. V lost 2 bases, J lost 4 bases, and 11 bases lay in between. Germline V gene sequence: CDR1 MDHEN, CDR2 SYDVKM. The CDR3: CASSLQGYGYGYTF. As DNA, the CDR3 is TGTGCCAGCAGTTTACAGGGATACGGCTATGGCTACACCTTC.

The gene calls are TRBV29-1 and TRBJ2-7; 8 nucleotides agree with TRBD1. CDR3 length: 12 residues. Germline CDR1 reads SQVTM; CDR2 reads ANQGSEA. With 5 bases clipped from V and 6 bases from J, the junction kept 6 bases outside the gene matches. In nucleotides, the CDR3 is TGCAGCGTTCTAGGACAGGGTTCCGAGCAGTACTTC. This codes for CSVLGQGSEQYF.

The genes are TRBV29-1 and TRBJ2-1, with 9 bases that match TRBD2. Germline CDR1 reads SQVTM; CDR2 reads ANQGSEA. The CDR3 is made up of 13 amino acids. V gave up 5 bases and J gave up 6 bases; unmatched junction bases: 5. The CDR3 sequence: CSVRGGRANEQFF. Here the CDR3 DNA reads TGCAGCGTTAGGGGCGGGAGGGCCAATGAGCAGTTCTTC.

This clone has a single count. This chain joins TRBV29-1 and TRBJ1-2; D is possibly TRBD1 (6 bases). Germline V gives CDR1 SQVTM, CDR2 ANQGSEA. This CDR3 contains 12 residues. Trimming left V 4 bases short and J 8 bases short, with 14 bases between. CDR3: CSVAPGHEGYTF. The CDR3 DNA sequence: TGCAGCGTTGCGCCGGGACACGAAGGCTACACCTTC.